This T cell receptor beta chain is from a study of T cell responses to AZD1222 COVID-19 vaccine (dated by TCRdb to about 2021). Regarding the complete study: AZD1222 recipients with second doses at about 4 weeks or about 12 weeks were pooled, because spike-specific TCR depth and breadth did not differ between schedules. TCR sequencing was performed for roughly 240 trial participants, of whom around 200 were given two doses of AZD1222 and about 25 were given two doses of MenACWY control vaccine. Trial participants were enrolled into age subgroups of 18-55, 56-69 and 70-plus years, which contained approximately 150, 28 and 58 TCR-sequenced participants, respectively. Results and caveats for the whole study, not just this receptor: Spike-specific TCR breadth and depth rose significantly after two AZD1222 doses compared with day 0 and with MenACWY recipients. Because no day 14 peak-response samples were available, the repertoires could be characterized only after the peak T cell response. The whole spike protein was spanned by vaccine-associated CD4 TCRs, and dominant responses were seen in regions 160-218 and 743-854. Conclusions about previously exposed vaccinees are limited because only a handful of AZD1222 recipients were SARS-CoV-2 seropositive at baseline. Most participants were white British and females outnumbered males, and the authors suggested that clonal diversity may have been underestimated. Reportedly, close to half of the unique spike-specific TCRs recognized epitopes lying outside the regions that are mutated in the B.1.351 and B.1.1.7 variants. The 56-69-year group was small, and its depth increase did not reach significance, likely because of low power.

The CDR3 regions of human TCRbeta chains were analyzed by immunosequencing. The authors' pipeline ran thus. Repertoire TCRs were checked for matches against a reference library of SARS-CoV-2-specific TCRs that had been generated using the MIRA antigen-specificity platform. Breadth meant the fraction of unique TCRs that were SARS-CoV-2-associated, whereas depth meant the fraction of total T cells that were SARS-CoV-2-associated. Using the MIRA data, each spike-specific TCR was mapped to the spike region that the TCR reacts to and placed in a CD4 or CD8 class. Log10-transformed breadth and depth values were compared by one-way ANOVA with Sidak's multiple comparisons tests. Entries here come from immuneACCESS through TCRdb and include only in-frame sequences with V and J called. Some clones fail to appear in such tables; in the studies checked, an unresolved V gene covers under half of the shortfall, and the cause of the remainder is unknown. V and J calls and clone size are copied from that table; D and trimming were computed from the DNA. The sample has 110,000 or so clones on record, roughly 87% of them singletons. Of the sample, over 4% falls within the top ten clones.

From cysteine to phenylalanine, the CDR3 is 14 amino acids long. CDR3 DNA only is kept here, 42 bases in frame from base 1. V loses 1 base, J loses 4 bases, and the germline ends lie 10 bases apart. As encoded in the germline V gene (reference sequence), CDR1 is SEHNR while CDR2 is FQNEAQ. With respect to this clone: The clone's antigen remains unknown. Qualities for individual bases were not recorded, and no much larger clone is one base off.

The time point tag for this specimen amounts to: baseline before first vaccination. Vaccinee samples were obtained from the UK trials COV001 and COV002, which included a single-blind randomized controlled phase 2/3 trial of AZD1222 (ChAdOx1 nCoV-19) in healthy adults. For TCRbeta chain sequencing, PBMC samples were collected from trial participants at day 0 and at day 28 after the second dose. The TCR originated in an adult in good health. The chain is made from TRBV7-9 and TRBJ1-1; the D gene identity is not certain. The source was peripheral blood, collected on day 0 of AZD1222 vaccination. The nucleotide sequence is TGTGCCAGCAGCTTAGGGACGGAGGGCACTGAAGCTTTCTTT. The translation is CASSLGTEGTEAFF.